The 32 T cell receptor beta chains in this list originate from one sample, sequenced in a study of blood T cell repertoires in COVID-19. The assay was immunoSEQ multiplex PCR, and TCRdb's table has in-frame clones only and misses some. The sample lists around 230,000 clones, about 80% occurring once. The specimen was PBMCs or T cells enriched from blood (not recorded which). The receptors were gathered from a man aged 40-49 years who had recovered from COVID-19.

The gene calls are TRBV28 and TRBJ1-5; TRBD1 is a possible D gene (6 bases). The V gene lost 8 bases and the J gene lost 4 bases, with 15 bases spanning the gap. The CDR3 is made up of 14 amino acids. Germline lookup yields CDR1 MDHEN and CDR2 SYDVKM. CDR3 nucleotides: TGTGCCAGCCTACCCGGGCAGGGGAATCAGCCCCAGCATTTT. Its translation: CASLPGQGNQPQHF.

The chain is built from TRBV30 and TRBJ2-3; weak D call: TRBD1 (6 bases). CDR1 GTSNPN and CDR2 SVGIG come from the germline V gene (reference sequence). Between the trimmed V and J ends, which lost 4 bases and 2 bases, there was a span of 16 bases. There are 15 residues in the CDR3. For the CDR3, the DNA is TGTGCCTGGACACTAGAAAGGGGGTTCACAGATACGCAGTATTTT. Its protein is CAWTLERGFTDTQYF.

The table lists this clone with a count of one. The chain links TRBV5-5 to TRBJ2-1, with 7 bases matching TRBD1. V was pared by 0 bases and J by 2 bases, with 8 bases of the junction left unmatched. The length of the CDR3 is 17 residues. CDR1 SGHKS and CDR2 YYEKEE come from the germline V gene (reference sequence). The CDR3 DNA reads TGTGCCAGCAGCTTGGCCCTCGGGACAGTAACCTACAATGAGCAGTTCTTC. Amino acid sequence: CASSLALGTVTYNEQFF.

The chain carries TRBV28 and TRBJ2-3; 14 bases are shared with TRBD2. V lost 6 bases to trimming and J lost 7 bases; unmatched junction nucleotides: 6. Germline V CDR1 and CDR2: MDHEN, SYDVKM. The CDR3 is 15 amino acids. The CDR3 loop reads CASSPGTSGRHTQYF. The CDR3 DNA follows: TGTGCCAGCAGCCCCGGGACTAGCGGGAGACATACGCAGTATTTT. The whole variable domain, filled in from reference TRBV28 and TRBJ2-3, reads DVKVTQSSRYLVKRTGEKVFLECVQDMDHENMFWYRQDPGLGLRLIYFSYDVKMKEKGDIPEGYSVSREKKERFSLILESASTNQTSMYLCASSPGTSGRHTQYFGPGTRLTVL.

This chain joins TRBV6-5 and TRBJ2-7; tentatively, D is TRBD1 (6 bases). The ends were cut back, 7 bases at V and 0 bases at J, with 16 bases in the middle. Germline CDR1 MNHEY, CDR2 SVGAGI. The CDR3 sequence is 15 residues long. The CDR3, as DNA: TGTGCCAGCAACCCCACCGGGACACCCTCCTACGAGCAGTACTTC. Protein sequence: CASNPTGTPSYEQYF.

DNA of the CDR3: TGTGCCAGCAGCGAGCCGTTAGGGGGCCCCTATAATTCACCCCTCCACTTT. As protein: CASSEPLGGPYNSPLHF. This chain joins TRBV9 and TRBJ1-6; 7 bases match TRBD1. Germline V CDR1 and CDR2: SGDLS, YYNGEE. With V trimmed by 3 bases and J by 2 bases, 8 bases remained unmatched. The CDR3 contains 17 residues.

This clone has a handful of counts. J is TRBJ2-1 and V is TRBV5-1; 7 nucleotides align to TRBD1. The junction had 5 bases not matched to a gene; V was cut back by 2 bases and J by 3 bases. The CDR3 totals 15 residues. CDR1 and CDR2 (germline): SGHRS, YFSETQ. CDR3 in amino acids: CASSLDRALYNEQFF. For the CDR3, the DNA is TGCGCCAGCAGCTTAGACAGGGCGCTCTACAATGAGCAGTTCTTC.

The chain combines TRBV5-1 with TRBJ1-1; the D gene is possibly TRBD1 (6 bases). Trimming pared 0 bases from V and 10 bases from J, leaving 13 bases between. CDR1 is SGHRS and CDR2 is YFSETQ in the germline V gene. The CDR3 is made up of 13 amino acids. CDR3 sequence reads: CASSLVGGGRAFF. The CDR3 nucleotides read TGCGCCAGCAGCTTGGTCGGGGGCGGGAGAGCTTTCTTT.

CDR3 in DNA: TGTGCCACCGGAGGGTCCCTTAATTCACCCCTCCACTTT. Protein: CATGGSLNSPLHF. The chain links TRBV6-5 to TRBJ1-6, with no clear D. The CDR3 runs to 13 residues. Between the trimmed V and J ends, which lost 10 bases and 6 bases, there was a span of 13 bases. CDR1 and CDR2 from the germline V gene are MNHEY and SVGAGI.

The chain combines TRBV7-9 with TRBJ1-2; 9 bases match TRBD1. V trimming: 11 bases; J trimming: 4 bases; junction bases outside the gene matches: 11. Germline assignment: CDR1 SEHNR and CDR2 FQNEAQ (reference sequence). The CDR3 has 14 residues. The CDR3 DNA reads TGTGCCTCCACAGGGGGCCATCTTATCTATGGCTACACCTTC. This encodes CASTGGHLIYGYTF.

The chain has TRBV5-1 and TRBJ2-7, with TRBD2 as a possible D gene (5 bases). The CDR3 is 15 residues long. Trimming took off 0 bases at V and 6 bases at J, with 16 bases between the two ends. Germline loops: CDR1 SGHRS, CDR2 YFSETQ. The CDR3: CASSLEGELGGEQYF. The CDR3 region has the DNA TGCGCCAGCAGCTTGGAGGGAGAGTTGGGCGGCGAGCAGTACTTC.

This clone was found a few times. The V gene is TRBV7-2, the J gene TRBJ2-2; tentative D call: TRBD2 (5 bases). This CDR3 comprises 15 residues. Germline V lookup: CDR1 SGHTA, CDR2 FQGNSA. Trimming removed 3 bases at V and 5 bases at J, with 13 bases between. The CDR3 nucleotides read TGTGCCAGCAGCTTTCAGCGGATGGGTACCGGGGAGCTGTTTTTT. It codes for CASSFQRMGTGELFF.

The gene calls are TRBV13 and TRBJ1-4; D perhaps matches TRBD1 (6 bases). The CDR3 is made up of 14 amino acids. With 4 bases removed from V and 6 bases from J, the gap between germline ends came to 12 bases. CDR1 PRHDT and CDR2 FYEKMQ come from the germline V gene (reference sequence). CDR3 nucleotides: TGTGCCAGCAGCTCGATGGACAGAGATGAAAAACTGTTTTTT. Its protein is CASSSMDRDEKLFF.

The gene calls are TRBV12-3 or TRBV12-4 and TRBJ2-7; D may be TRBD2 (5 bases). V dropped 4 bases and J dropped 1 base, with 8 bases sitting between them. This CDR3 is built from 13 residues. The CDR3 coding sequence is TGTGCCAGCAGTTCCAGACTATCCTACGAGCAGTACTTC. Its translation: CASSSRLSYEQYF.

The chain recombines TRBV5-4 with TRBJ1-2; D is ambiguous. The germline CDR1 and CDR2 sequences are SGHNT and YYREEE (reference sequence). The CDR3 totals 16 residues. V gave up 4 bases and J gave up 0 bases, with 16 bases separating them. CDR3 in DNA: TGTGCCAGCAGCCGGGCCCCCAACGGGGCTAACTATGGCTACACCTTC. Encoded protein: CASSRAPNGANYGYTF. The whole variable domain, filled in from reference TRBV5-4 and TRBJ1-2, reads ETGVTQSPTHLIKTRGQQVTLRCSSQSGHNTVSWYQQALGQGPQFIFQYYREEENGRGNFPPRFSGLQFPNYSSELNVNALELDDSALYLCASSRAPNGANYGYTFGSGTRLTVV.

V and J are TRBV7-2 and TRBJ1-1; 8 nucleotides line up with TRBD1. The junction had 5 bases not matched to a gene; V was cut back by 4 bases and J by 1 base. Per germline, CDR1 SGHTA and CDR2 FQGNSA. The length of the CDR3 is 15 residues. The CDR3 nucleotides are TGTGCCAGCAGCTCTCGACAGGGGACGAACACTGAAGCTTTCTTT. Its translation: CASSSRQGTNTEAFF.

The chain employs TRBV6-2 or TRBV6-3 and TRBJ2-2; tentatively, D is TRBD1 (6 bases). Deletions cut 2 bases from V and 1 base from J, with 8 bases between. The CDR3 contains 15 residues. CDR1 and CDR2 from the germline V gene are MNHEY and SVGEGT. In nucleotides, the CDR3 is TGTGCCAGCAGTTACAGAGGGGGGAACACCGGGGAGCTGTTTTTT. As protein: CASSYRGGNTGELFF.

This chain links TRBV13 with TRBJ1-4; TRBD1 agrees at 8 bases. The CDR3 sequence is 15 residues long. Per germline, CDR1 PRHDT and CDR2 FYEKMQ (reference sequence). Trimming at V came to 0 bases and at J to 8 bases, leaving 5 bases not matched to a gene. CDR3 DNA: TGTGCCAGCAGCTTAGGGGACAGGGTAGGAGAAAAACTGTTTTTT. This translates into CASSLGDRVGEKLFF.

This chain connects TRBV19 to TRBJ1-5, with D possibly being TRBD1 (6 bases). V was trimmed by 7 bases and J by 5 bases, leaving 15 bases between them. CDR1 is LNHDA and CDR2 is SQIVND in the germline V gene (reference sequence). This CDR3 has 14 residues. The CDR3 protein is CASISQGADQPQHF. For the CDR3, the DNA is TGTGCCAGTATCTCACAGGGAGCGGATCAGCCCCAGCATTTT.

The chain uses TRBV7-7 and TRBJ2-7; possibly TRBD2 for D (5 bases). The germline V gene has CDR1 SSHAT and CDR2 FNYEAQ (reference sequence). The CDR3 covers 13 residues. The V and J ends lost 5 bases and 2 bases respectively, with 10 bases between them. CDR3 sequence reads: CASSPLGAYEQYF. The CDR3 DNA follows: TGTGCCAGCAGCCCACTAGGAGCCTACGAGCAGTACTTC.

The chain employs TRBV5-1 and TRBJ2-3; D not certain. The germline V gene encodes CDR1 SGHRS and CDR2 YFSETQ. With 3 bases removed from V and 0 bases from J, the gap between germline ends came to 14 bases. CDR3 size: 16 residues. This chain's CDR3 is CASSSYSHPSTDTQYF. The DNA for the CDR3 is TGCGCCAGCAGCTCCTACTCCCATCCCAGCACAGATACGCAGTATTTT.

This clone was recorded a few times. This chain links TRBV7-3 with TRBJ2-3; D might be TRBD1 (5 bases). This CDR3 is built from 13 residues. Germline values: CDR1 SGHTA, CDR2 FQGTGA. Trimming pared 3 bases from V and 3 bases from J, leaving 7 bases between. The DNA of the CDR3 is TGTGCCAGCAGCTTTGGACAAACAGATACGCAGTATTTT. Translating it yields CASSFGQTDTQYF.

The chain links TRBV2 to TRBJ2-1, with 7 bases matching TRBD2. This CDR3 has 14 amino acids. The germline gives CDR1 SNHLY, CDR2 FYNNEI. V shed 6 bases, J shed 6 bases, and the junction held 8 bases outside the gene matches. The CDR3 here is CASSLGLEPNEQFF. The DNA for the CDR3 is TGTGCCAGCAGCCTCGGACTAGAACCCAATGAGCAGTTCTTC.

V gene TRBV6-4 combines with J gene TRBJ2-2; D uncertain. CDR3 size: 13 residues. V was trimmed by 8 bases and J by 1 base, leaving 8 bases between them. In germline, CDR1 is MRHNA, CDR2 SNTAGT. The CDR3 here is CASSPQNTGELFF. For the CDR3, the DNA is TGTGCCAGCTCCCCCCAGAACACCGGGGAGCTGTTTTTT.

The genes are TRBV27 and TRBJ2-5; 7 nucleotides line up with TRBD1. CDR1 and CDR2 from the germline V gene are MNHEY and SMNVEV (reference sequence). The J segment lost 2 bases and the V segment lost 8 bases, leaving 11 bases of the junction unmatched. The CDR3 totals 15 residues. The CDR3 sequence is CASLYIQGWQETQYF. CDR3 in DNA: TGTGCCAGCCTCTATATACAGGGGTGGCAAGAGACCCAGTACTTC.

The chain combines TRBV25-1 with TRBJ2-3, with 8 bases fitting TRBD2. The V and J ends lost 3 bases and 4 bases, in that order; junction bases with no gene match: 9. This CDR3 spans 16 amino acids. The germline gives CDR1 MGHDK, CDR2 SYGVNS. The CDR3 region is CASSDPSRGGSDTQYF. The CDR3 region has the DNA TGTGCCAGCAGTGATCCGTCACGGGGGGGCTCAGATACGCAGTATTTT. Based on the CDR3 plus reference TRBV25-1 and TRBJ2-3, the full variable domain is EADIYQTPRYLVIGTGKKITLECSQTMGHDKMYWYQQDPGMELHLIHYSYGVNSTEKGDLSSESTVSRIRTEHFPLTLESARPSHTSQYLCASSDPSRGGSDTQYFGPGTRLTVL.

The chain couples TRBV7-2 to TRBJ1-2; 8 nucleotides match TRBD1. The CDR3 consists of 12 residues. The V gene end was trimmed by 6 bases and the J gene end by 8 bases; junction bases not matched to a gene: 5. In germline, CDR1 is SGHTA, CDR2 FQGNSA. CDR3 coding DNA: TGTGCCAGCAGTTACCAGGGGGCCGGCTACACCTTC. This sequence encodes CASSYQGAGYTF.

This clone has just one count. The chain links TRBV27 to TRBJ2-7, with 10 bases that match TRBD2. CDR3 length equals 15 residues. Germline trimming cut 1 base from V and 3 bases from J; bases unmatched to any gene: 3. CDR1 and CDR2 from the germline V gene are MNHEY and SMNVEV (reference sequence). In nucleotides, the CDR3 is TGTGCCAGCAGTTTATGGGCTAGCGGGAGCTACGAGCAGTACTTC. Its protein product is CASSLWASGSYEQYF.

V gene TRBV7-2 combines with J gene TRBJ2-5, with unresolved D. Trimming took 5 bases from V and 5 from J, leaving 12 bases between them. Germline CDR1 SGHTA, CDR2 FQGNSA. The CDR3 is 13 amino acids. This chain's CDR3 is CASSGVSWETQYF. CDR3 in DNA: TGTGCCAGCAGCGGAGTGTCATGGGAGACCCAGTACTTC.

This rearrangement joins TRBV7-9 to TRBJ1-1, with D tentatively TRBD1 (6 bases). Germline lookup yields CDR1 SEHNR and CDR2 FQNEAQ (reference sequence). The germline V and J ends were trimmed by 7 bases and 4 bases, with 16 bases remaining between them. The CDR3 runs 14 residues. CDR3 in amino acids: CASNLGGVGTEAFF. The CDR3 bases are TGTGCCAGCAACCTAGGGGGGGTAGGCACTGAAGCTTTCTTT. Supplemented by reference TRBV7-9 and TRBJ1-1, the full variable domain reads DTGVSQNPRHKITKRGQNVTFRCDPISEHNRLYWYRQTLGQGPEFLTYFQNEAQLEKSRLLSDRFSAERPKGSFSTLEIQRTEQGDSAMYLCASNLGGVGTEAFFGQGTRLTVV.

V is TRBV7-9 and J is TRBJ2-2; no reliable D call. The germline V and J ends were trimmed by 4 bases and 5 bases, with 11 bases remaining between them. The CDR3 runs 14 residues. Germline CDR1 SEHNR, CDR2 FQNEAQ (reference sequence). As DNA, the CDR3 is TGTGCCAGCAGCTCCATCCAGGAAACCGGGGAGCTGTTTTTT. Translation: CASSSIQETGELFF.

The chain has TRBV5-6 and TRBJ2-7; no firm D call. CDR1 and CDR2 from the germline V gene are SGHDT and YYEEEE. This CDR3 is built from 13 residues. Trimming took off 0 bases at V and 0 bases at J, with 4 bases between the two ends. The CDR3 region has the DNA TGTGCCAGCAGCTTGGCCATCTCCTACGAGCAGTACTTC. Amino acids: CASSLAISYEQYF.